This TCR beta chain was obtained from a study of cytomegalovirus exposure and HLA in healthy donors. On this clone: Its antigen is not known.

PCR amplification relied on 60 Vbeta primers (plus 13 Jbeta primers). The assay was immunoSEQ multiplex PCR, and TCRdb's table has in-frame clones only and misses some. This sample has over 100,000 clones, with approximately 8.8% found just once. Findings and limits, study-wide: It was likely that a cluster of highly shared sequence variants was a sequencing artifact. Productive status was seen about 90% or about 30% of the time for most TCR beta V segments in an earlier analysis.

Germline-derived CDR1 and CDR2 are SQVTM and ANQGSEA. Trimming removed 7 bases from V and 6 bases from J; junction bases left unmatched: 8. CDR3 length: 12 residues. The rearrangement joins TRBV29-1 to TRBJ1-2; 7 nucleotides agree with TRBD1. The sample taken for sequencing was PBMCs. The TCR originated in a middle-aged man in good health and CMV-seronegative. The CDR3 DNA reads as TGCAGCGCCCTAGGGGGCGAAGATGGCTACACCTTC. Protein product: CSALGGEDGYTF.